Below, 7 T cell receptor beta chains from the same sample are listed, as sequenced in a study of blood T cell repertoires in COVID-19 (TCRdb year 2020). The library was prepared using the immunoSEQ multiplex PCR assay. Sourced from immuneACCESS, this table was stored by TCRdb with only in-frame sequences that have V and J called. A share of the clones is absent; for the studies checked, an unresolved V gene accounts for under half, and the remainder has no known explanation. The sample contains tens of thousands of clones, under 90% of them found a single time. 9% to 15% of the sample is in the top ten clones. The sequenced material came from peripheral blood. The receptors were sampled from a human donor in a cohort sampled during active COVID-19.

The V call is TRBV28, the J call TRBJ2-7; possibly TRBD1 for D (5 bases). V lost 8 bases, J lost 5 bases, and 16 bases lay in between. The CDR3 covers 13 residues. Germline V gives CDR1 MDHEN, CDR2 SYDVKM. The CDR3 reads CASRLLWGDEQYF. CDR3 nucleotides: TGTGCCAGCCGCCTCCTATGGGGCGACGAGCAGTACTTC.

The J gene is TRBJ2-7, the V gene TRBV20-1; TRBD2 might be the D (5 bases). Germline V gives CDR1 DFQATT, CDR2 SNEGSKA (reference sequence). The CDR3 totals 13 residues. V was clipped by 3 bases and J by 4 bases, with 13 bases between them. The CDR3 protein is CSASLAPVYEQYF. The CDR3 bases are TGCAGTGCTAGTTTAGCGCCAGTTTACGAGCAGTACTTC.

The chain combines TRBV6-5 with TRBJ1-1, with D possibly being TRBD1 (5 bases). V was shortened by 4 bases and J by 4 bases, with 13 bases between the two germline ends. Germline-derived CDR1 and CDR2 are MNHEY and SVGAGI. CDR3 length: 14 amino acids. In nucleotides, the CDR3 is TGTGCCAGCAGTTTCGGGGGTGGGCGCACTGAAGCTTTCTTT. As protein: CASSFGGGRTEAFF.

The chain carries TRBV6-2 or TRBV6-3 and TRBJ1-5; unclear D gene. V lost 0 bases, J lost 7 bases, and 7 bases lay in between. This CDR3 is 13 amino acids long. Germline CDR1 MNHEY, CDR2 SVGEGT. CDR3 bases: TGTGCCAGCAGTTACTCTGGTCGGCAGCCCCAGCATTTT. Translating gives CASSYSGRQPQHF.

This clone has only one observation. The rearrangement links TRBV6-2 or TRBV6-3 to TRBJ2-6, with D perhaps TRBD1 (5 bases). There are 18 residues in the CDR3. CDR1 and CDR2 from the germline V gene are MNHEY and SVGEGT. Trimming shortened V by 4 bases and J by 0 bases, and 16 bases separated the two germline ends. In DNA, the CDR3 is TGTGCCAGCAGTTCTGAACAGGTTATAGGCTCTGGGGCCAACGTCCTGACTTTC. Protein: CASSSEQVIGSGANVLTF.

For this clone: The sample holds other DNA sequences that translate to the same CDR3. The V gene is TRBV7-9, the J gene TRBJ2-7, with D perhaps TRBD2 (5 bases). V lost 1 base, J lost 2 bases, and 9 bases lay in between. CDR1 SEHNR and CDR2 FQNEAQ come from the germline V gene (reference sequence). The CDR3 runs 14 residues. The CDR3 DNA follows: TGTGCCAGCAGCTTAGTTTCGGGGACCTACGAGCAGTACTTC. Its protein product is CASSLVSGTYEQYF. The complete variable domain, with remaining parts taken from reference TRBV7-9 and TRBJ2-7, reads DTGVSQNPRHKITKRGQNVTFRCDPISEHNRLYWYRQTLGQGPEFLTYFQNEAQLEKSRLLSDRFSAERPKGSFSTLEIQRTEQGDSAMYLCASSLVSGTYEQYFGPGTRLTVT.

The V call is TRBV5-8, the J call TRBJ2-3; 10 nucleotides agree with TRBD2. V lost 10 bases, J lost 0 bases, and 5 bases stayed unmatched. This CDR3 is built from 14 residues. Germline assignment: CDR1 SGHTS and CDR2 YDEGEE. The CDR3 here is CAGSTSGSTDTQYF. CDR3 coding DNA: TGTGCCGGATCGACTAGCGGGAGCACAGATACGCAGTATTTT.